Listed below are T cell receptor beta chains from one sample, sequenced in a study of blood T cell repertoires in COVID-19. Here immunoSEQ multiplex PCR was the method, and the copy in TCRdb shows in-frame clones only, minus some. The top ten hold roughly 8.2% of the sample, which has 150,000 to 200,000 clones, approximately 86% seen once. Material for sequencing was peripheral blood. The source of these receptors is a man in his sixties with acute or convalescent COVID-19. CDR3s include the opening cysteine and the closing phenylalanine or tryptophan. Each record gives: CDR3 length, clone size, J gene, V gene, D gene, CDR3 protein, CDR3 DNA. A D gene is named only where the DNA matches it firmly. Size tells how often a clone was seen (once, few, many) or the class of an expanded clone, and some rows leave it out.

15	NA	TRBJ1-4	TRBV6-5	NA	CASTLAGISSEKLFF	TGTGCCAGCACCCTAGCGGGGATATCGAGTGAAAAACTGTTTTTT
16	NA	TRBJ1-2	TRBV18	NA	CASSPPVSADRRGYTF	TGTGCCAGCTCACCACCTGTAAGTGCCGACCGGAGGGGCTACACCTTC
15	few	TRBJ1-1	TRBV27	TRBD1	CASSFRDRMNTEAFF	TGTGCCAGCAGTTTCCGGGACAGGATGAACACTGAAGCTTTCTTT
14	NA	TRBJ1-4	TRBV28	NA	CASTMRGFGEKLFF	TGTGCCAGCACCATGCGGGGTTTTGGTGAAAAACTGTTTTTT
17	NA	TRBJ1-2	TRBV21-1	NA	CASSKVERSEGFYGYTF	TGTGCCAGCAGCAAAGTAGAACGGTCGGAGGGCTTCTATGGCTACACCTTC
11	NA	TRBJ2-7	TRBV2	NA	CASSERNEQYF	TGTGCCAGCAGTGAGAGAAACGAGCAGTACTTC
13	NA	TRBJ1-1	TRBV12-5	NA	CASGHRENTEAFF	TGTGCTAGTGGGCACAGGGAGAACACTGAAGCTTTCTTT
15	NA	TRBJ2-3	TRBV5-1	NA	CASSLDTGLKDTQYF	TGCGCCAGCAGCTTGGATACAGGCCTTAAGGATACGCAGTATTTT
18	NA	TRBJ2-3	TRBV7-3	TRBD2	CASSRQPGLAGVADTQYF	TGTGCCAGCAGCAGACAACCGGGACTAGCGGGAGTGGCAGATACGCAGTATTTT
14	NA	TRBJ2-5	TRBV9	NA	CASSVAGEGETQYF	TGTGCCAGCAGCGTAGCGGGAGAAGGGGAGACCCAGTACTTC
13	NA	TRBJ2-3	TRBV4-1	NA	CVSSQPSTDTQYF	TGCGTCAGCAGCCAACCTAGTACAGATACGCAGTATTTT
16	NA	TRBJ1-1	TRBV18	NA	CASSPNRGGLNTEAFF	TGTGCCAGCTCACCCAACCGCGGGGGGCTGAACACTGAAGCTTTCTTT
15	NA	TRBJ2-1	TRBV28	NA	CASFGGLASYNEQFF	TGTGCCAGCTTCGGAGGGCTAGCGTCGTACAATGAGCAGTTCTTC
16	NA	TRBJ2-1	TRBV9	TRBD1	CASSKGTGNSYNEQFF	TGTGCCAGCAGCAAAGGGACAGGGAACTCCTACAATGAGCAGTTCTTC
18	NA	TRBJ2-3	TRBV7-3	TRBD2	CASSLKGTSGTSTDTQYF	TGTGCCAGCAGCTTAAAAGGGACTAGCGGTACTAGCACAGATACGCAGTATTTT
13	NA	TRBJ2-2	TRBV11-3	TRBD1	CASSFDRAGELFF	TGTGCCAGCAGCTTTGACAGGGCCGGGGAGCTGTTTTTT
15	NA	TRBJ2-7	TRBV23-1	TRBD1	CASSLGRDRSYEQYF	TGCGCCAGCAGTCTCGGCCGGGACAGATCCTACGAGCAGTACTTC
14	NA	TRBJ1-3	TRBV28	NA	CASRTSGAGNTIYF	TGTGCCAGCAGGACCTCGGGGGCTGGAAACACCATATATTTT
15	once	TRBJ1-4	TRBV18	TRBD1	CASSPTGGINEKLFF	TGTGCCAGCTCACCCACAGGGGGAATCAATGAAAAACTGTTTTTT
15	NA	TRBJ2-5	TRBV7-2	NA	CASSSRLDRQETQYF	TGTGCCAGCAGCTCCCGACTGGACAGACAAGAGACCCAGTACTTC
16	NA	TRBJ1-4	TRBV10-3	NA	CAISEGPGVTNEKLFF	TGTGCCATCAGTGAGGGCCCGGGGGTTACTAATGAAAAACTGTTTTTT
13	NA	TRBJ1-5	TRBV19	NA	CASSGQLIQPQHF	TGTGCCAGTAGTGGACAGTTGATTCAGCCCCAGCATTTT
15	few	TRBJ2-3	TRBV18	TRBD2	CASSPTSGSTDTQYF	TGTGCCAGCTCCCCTACTAGCGGGAGCACAGATACGCAGTATTTT
11	NA	TRBJ1-1	TRBV30	NA	CAWSVVSEAFF	TGTGCCTGGAGTGTCGTTAGTGAAGCTTTCTTT
14	NA	TRBJ2-1	TRBV5-1	TRBD1	CASSLGQGVGEQFF	TGCGCCAGCAGCTTAGGACAGGGAGTAGGTGAGCAGTTCTTC
13	NA	TRBJ2-5	TRBV2	NA	CASSDAGRQTQYF	TGTGCCAGCAGTGATGCGGGAAGGCAGACCCAGTACTTC
15	NA	TRBJ2-2	TRBV27	NA	CASTYRAQNTGELFF	TGTGCCAGCACATACAGAGCTCAAAACACCGGGGAGCTGTTTTTT
14	NA	TRBJ1-5	TRBV27	NA	CASSLDRYYQPQHF	TGTGCCAGCAGTTTGGACAGATATTATCAGCCCCAGCATTTT
15	NA	TRBJ1-5	TRBV4-1	NA	CASSRSWQGNQPQHF	TGCGCCAGCAGCCGGTCCTGGCAGGGCAATCAGCCCCAGCATTTT